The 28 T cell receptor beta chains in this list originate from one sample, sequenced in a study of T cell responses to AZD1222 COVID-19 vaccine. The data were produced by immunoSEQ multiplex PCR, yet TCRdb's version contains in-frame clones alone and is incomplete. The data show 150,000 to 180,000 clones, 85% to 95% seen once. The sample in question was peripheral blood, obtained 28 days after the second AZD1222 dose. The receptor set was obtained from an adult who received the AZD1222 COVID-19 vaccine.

This CDR3 is CASSSTGGGYTEAFF. For the CDR3, the DNA is TGTGCCAGCAGCTCGACAGGGGGCGGGTACACTGAAGCTTTCTTT. The J gene is TRBJ1-1, the V gene TRBV7-3; 10 nucleotides agree with TRBD1. V lost 4 bases and J lost 3; bases outside the gene matches: 5. Germline assignment: CDR1 SGHTA and CDR2 FQGTGA. This CDR3 is 15 amino acids long. Based on the CDR3 plus reference TRBV7-3 and TRBJ1-1, the full variable domain is GAGVSQTPSNKVTEKGKYVELRCDPISGHTALYWYRQSLGQGPEFLIYFQGTGAADDSGLPNDRFFAVRPEGSVSTLKIQRTERGDSAVYLCASSSTGGGYTEAFFGQGTRLTVV.

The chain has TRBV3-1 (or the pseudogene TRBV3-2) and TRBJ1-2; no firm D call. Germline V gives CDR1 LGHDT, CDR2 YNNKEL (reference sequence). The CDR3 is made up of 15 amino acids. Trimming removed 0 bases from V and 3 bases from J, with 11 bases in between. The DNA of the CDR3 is TGTGCCAGCAGCCAAGATAATAAGGGCTACTATGGCTACACCTTC. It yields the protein CASSQDNKGYYGYTF.

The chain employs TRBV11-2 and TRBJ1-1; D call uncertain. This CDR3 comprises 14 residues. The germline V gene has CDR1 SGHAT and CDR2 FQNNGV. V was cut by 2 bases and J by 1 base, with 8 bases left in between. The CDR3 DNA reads TGTGCCAGCAGCTTAACACACTCGAACACTGAAGCTTTCTTT. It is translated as CASSLTHSNTEAFF.

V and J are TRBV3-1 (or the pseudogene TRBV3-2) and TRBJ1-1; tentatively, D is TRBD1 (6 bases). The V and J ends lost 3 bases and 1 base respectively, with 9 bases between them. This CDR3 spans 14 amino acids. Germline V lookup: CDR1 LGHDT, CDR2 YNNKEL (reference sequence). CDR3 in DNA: TGTGCCAGCAGCCAGAGGGGGGGGAACACTGAAGCTTTCTTT. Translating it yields CASSQRGGNTEAFF.

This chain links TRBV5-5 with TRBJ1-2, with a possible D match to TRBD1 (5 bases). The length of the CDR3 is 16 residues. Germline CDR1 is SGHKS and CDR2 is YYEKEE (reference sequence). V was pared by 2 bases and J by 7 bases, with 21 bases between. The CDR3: CASSLEGREAGGGYTF. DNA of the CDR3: TGTGCCAGCAGCTTAGAGGGGAGAGAGGCTGGAGGTGGCTACACCTTC. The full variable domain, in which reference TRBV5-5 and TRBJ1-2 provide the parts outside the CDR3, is DAGVTQSPTHLIKTRGQQVTLRCSPISGHKSVSWYQQVLGQGPQFIFQYYEKEERGRGNFPDRFSARQFPNYSSELNVNALLLGDSALYLCASSLEGREAGGGYTFGSGTRLTVV.

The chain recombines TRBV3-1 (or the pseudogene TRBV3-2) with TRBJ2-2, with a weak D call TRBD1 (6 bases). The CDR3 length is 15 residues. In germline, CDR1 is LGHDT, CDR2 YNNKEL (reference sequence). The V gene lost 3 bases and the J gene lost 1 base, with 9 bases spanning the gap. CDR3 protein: CASSHLTGNTGELFF. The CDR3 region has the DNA TGTGCCAGCAGCCACCTGACAGGGAACACCGGGGAGCTGTTTTTT.

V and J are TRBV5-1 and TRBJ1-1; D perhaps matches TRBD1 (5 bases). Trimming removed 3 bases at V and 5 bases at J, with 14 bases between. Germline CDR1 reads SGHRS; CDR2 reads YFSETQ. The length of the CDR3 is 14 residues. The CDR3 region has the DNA TGCGCCAGCAGCTGGGGGGGTTTTGAGACTGAAGCTTTCTTT. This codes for CASSWGGFETEAFF.

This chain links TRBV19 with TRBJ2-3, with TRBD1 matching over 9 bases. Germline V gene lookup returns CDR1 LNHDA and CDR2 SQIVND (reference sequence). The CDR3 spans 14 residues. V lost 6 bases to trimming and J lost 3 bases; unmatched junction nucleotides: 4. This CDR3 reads CASRVQGATDTQYF. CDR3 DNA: TGTGCCAGTAGGGTACAGGGGGCTACAGATACGCAGTATTTT.

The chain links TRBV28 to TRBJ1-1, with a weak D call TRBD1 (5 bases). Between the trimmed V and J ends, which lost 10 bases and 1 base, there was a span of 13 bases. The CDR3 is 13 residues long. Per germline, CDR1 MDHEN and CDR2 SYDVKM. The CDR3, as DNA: TGTGCCACGCAGGTCAGGGCGAACACTGAAGCTTTCTTT. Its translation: CATQVRANTEAFF.

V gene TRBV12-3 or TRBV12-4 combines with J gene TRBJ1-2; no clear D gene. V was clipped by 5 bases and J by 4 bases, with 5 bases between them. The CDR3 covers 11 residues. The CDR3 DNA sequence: TGTGCCAGCAGTCGGGGCTATGGCTACACCTTC. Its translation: CASSRGYGYTF.

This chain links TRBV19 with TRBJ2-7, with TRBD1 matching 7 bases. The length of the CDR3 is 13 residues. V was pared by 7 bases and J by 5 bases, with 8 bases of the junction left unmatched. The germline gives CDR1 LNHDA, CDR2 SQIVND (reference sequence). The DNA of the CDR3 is TGTGCCAGTAAGAACAGGGGCTTCAACGAGCAGTACTTC. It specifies CASKNRGFNEQYF.

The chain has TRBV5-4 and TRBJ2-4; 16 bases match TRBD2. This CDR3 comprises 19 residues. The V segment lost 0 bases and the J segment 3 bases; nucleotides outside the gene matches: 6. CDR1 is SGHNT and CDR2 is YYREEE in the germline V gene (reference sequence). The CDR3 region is CASSLGGLAGGLGKNIQYF. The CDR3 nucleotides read TGTGCCAGCAGCTTGGGGGGACTAGCGGGAGGGCTCGGCAAAAACATTCAGTACTTC. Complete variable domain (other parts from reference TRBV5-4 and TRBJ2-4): ETGVTQSPTHLIKTRGQQVTLRCSSQSGHNTVSWYQQALGQGPQFIFQYYREEENGRGNFPPRFSGLQFPNYSSELNVNALELDDSALYLCASSLGGLAGGLGKNIQYFGAGTRLSVL.

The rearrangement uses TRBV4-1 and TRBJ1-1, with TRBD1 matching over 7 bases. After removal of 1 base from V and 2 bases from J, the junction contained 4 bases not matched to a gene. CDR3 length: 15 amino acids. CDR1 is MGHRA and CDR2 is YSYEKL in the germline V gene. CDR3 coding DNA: TGCGCCAGCAGCCAAGTCGGGACAGCAAACACTGAAGCTTTCTTT. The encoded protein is CASSQVGTANTEAFF.

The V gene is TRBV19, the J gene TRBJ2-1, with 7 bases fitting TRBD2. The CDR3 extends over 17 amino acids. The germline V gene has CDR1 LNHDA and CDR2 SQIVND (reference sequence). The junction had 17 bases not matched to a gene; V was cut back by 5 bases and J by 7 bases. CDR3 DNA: TGTGCCAGTAGTCCAATCCGGCGGGAGAAGGCTCGGAATGAGCAGTTCTTC. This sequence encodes CASSPIRREKARNEQFF.

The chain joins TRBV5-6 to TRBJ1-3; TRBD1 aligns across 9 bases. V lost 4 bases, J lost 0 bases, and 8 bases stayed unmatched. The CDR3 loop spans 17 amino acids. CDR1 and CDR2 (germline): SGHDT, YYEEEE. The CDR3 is CASSIQGATFSGNTIYF. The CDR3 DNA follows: TGTGCCAGCAGCATACAGGGGGCTACCTTCTCTGGAAACACCATATATTTT.

The CDR3 spells CSVLGGGLSTDTQYF. CDR3 sequence (DNA): TGCAGCGTCCTCGGCGGGGGGTTAAGCACAGATACGCAGTATTTT. The genes are TRBV29-1 and TRBJ2-3; 8 bases match TRBD2. This CDR3 contains 15 residues. Germline-derived CDR1 and CDR2 are SQVTM and ANQGSEA. V dropped 6 bases and J dropped 0; count of bases not matched to a gene: 8.

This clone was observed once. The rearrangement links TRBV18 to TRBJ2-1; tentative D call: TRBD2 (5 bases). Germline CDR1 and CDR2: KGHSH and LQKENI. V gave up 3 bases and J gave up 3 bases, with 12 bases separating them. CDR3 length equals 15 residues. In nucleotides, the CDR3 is TGTGCCAGCTCACCCGGGCTAGCAATCTACAATGAGCAGTTCTTC. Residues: CASSPGLAIYNEQFF.

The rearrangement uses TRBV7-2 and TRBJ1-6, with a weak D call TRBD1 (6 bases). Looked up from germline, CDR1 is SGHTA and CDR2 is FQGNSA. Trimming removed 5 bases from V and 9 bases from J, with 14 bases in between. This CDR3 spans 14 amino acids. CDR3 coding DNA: TGTGCCAGCAGCCTCCCGGGACAAATTTCACCCCTCCACTTT. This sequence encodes CASSLPGQISPLHF.

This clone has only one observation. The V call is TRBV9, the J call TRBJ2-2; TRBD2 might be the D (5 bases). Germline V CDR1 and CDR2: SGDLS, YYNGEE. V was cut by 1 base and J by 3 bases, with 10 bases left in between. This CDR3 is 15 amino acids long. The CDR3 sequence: CASSVYLADTGELFF. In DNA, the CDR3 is TGTGCCAGCAGCGTATACCTAGCAGACACCGGGGAGCTGTTTTTT.

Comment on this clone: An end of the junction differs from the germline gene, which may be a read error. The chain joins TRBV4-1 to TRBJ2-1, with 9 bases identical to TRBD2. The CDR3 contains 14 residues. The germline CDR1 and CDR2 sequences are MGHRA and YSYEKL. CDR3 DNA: TGCGCCAGCAGCCAAGTTTTTCCCGGGACTAGCTTAGTCTTC. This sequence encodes CASSQVFPGTSLVF.

Written as DNA, the CDR3 is TGTGCCAGCAGCTTAGTTCTCTCGGGCCAAGAGACCCAGTACTTC. Residues: CASSLVLSGQETQYF. The V and J genes are TRBV7-2 and TRBJ2-5; D not resolved. There are 15 residues in the CDR3. The V gene lost 1 base and the J gene lost 1 base, with 10 bases spanning the gap. Germline CDR1 and CDR2: SGHTA and FQGNSA.

CDR3 sequence: CASSLGDRTIEGNNQPQHF. The CDR3 DNA reads as TGTGCCAGCAGCTTGGGGGACAGGACAATAGAGGGTAACAATCAGCCCCAGCATTTT. The gene calls are TRBV5-5 and TRBJ1-5, with 8 bases that match TRBD1. The CDR3 contains 19 residues. The V gene's germline CDR1 is SGHKS and CDR2 YYEKEE (reference sequence). J was trimmed by 3 bases and V by 0 bases; bases with no gene match: 14. Together with reference TRBV5-5 and TRBJ1-5, the CDR3 gives the full variable domain: DAGVTQSPTHLIKTRGQQVTLRCSPISGHKSVSWYQQVLGQGPQFIFQYYEKEERGRGNFPDRFSARQFPNYSSELNVNALLLGDSALYLCASSLGDRTIEGNNQPQHFGDGTRLSIL.

The chain's CDR3 is CASSNRTQRVYNEQFF. In nucleotides, the CDR3 is TGTGCCAGCAGTAACCGGACGCAAAGAGTCTACAATGAGCAGTTCTTC. The gene calls are TRBV27 and TRBJ2-1; D unclear. This CDR3 region has 16 residues. Between the trimmed V and J ends, which lost 5 bases and 3 bases, there was a span of 17 bases. Germline CDR1 and CDR2: MNHEY and SMNVEV (reference sequence).

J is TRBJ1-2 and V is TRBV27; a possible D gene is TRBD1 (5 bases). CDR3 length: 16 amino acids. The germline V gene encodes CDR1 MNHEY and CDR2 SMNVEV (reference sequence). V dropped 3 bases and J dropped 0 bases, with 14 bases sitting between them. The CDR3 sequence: CASSFYGGRTNYGYTF. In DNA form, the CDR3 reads TGTGCCAGCAGTTTCTATGGGGGACGGACTAACTATGGCTACACCTTC.

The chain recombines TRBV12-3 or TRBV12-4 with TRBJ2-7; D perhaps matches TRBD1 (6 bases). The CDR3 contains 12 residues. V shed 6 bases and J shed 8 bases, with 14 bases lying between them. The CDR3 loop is CASSPTGRKQYF. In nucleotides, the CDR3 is TGTGCCAGCAGCCCCACAGGGAGAAAGCAGTACTTC.

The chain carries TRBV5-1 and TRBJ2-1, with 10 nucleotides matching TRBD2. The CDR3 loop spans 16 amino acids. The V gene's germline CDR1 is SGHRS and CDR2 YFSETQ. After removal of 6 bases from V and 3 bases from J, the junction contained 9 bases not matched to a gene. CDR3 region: CASTRVAGGSYNEQFF. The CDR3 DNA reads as TGCGCCAGCACCAGAGTAGCGGGGGGAAGCTACAATGAGCAGTTCTTC.

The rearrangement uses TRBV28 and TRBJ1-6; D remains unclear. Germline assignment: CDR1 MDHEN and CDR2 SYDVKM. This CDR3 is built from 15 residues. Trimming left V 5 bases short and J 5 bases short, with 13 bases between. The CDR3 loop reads CASSESGLNNSPLHF. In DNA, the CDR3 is TGTGCCAGCAGTGAGTCTGGGCTAAATAATTCACCCCTCCACTTT.

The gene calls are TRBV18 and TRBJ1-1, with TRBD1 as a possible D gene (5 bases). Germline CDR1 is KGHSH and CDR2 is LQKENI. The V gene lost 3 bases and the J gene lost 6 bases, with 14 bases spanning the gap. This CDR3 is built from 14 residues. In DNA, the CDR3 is TGTGCCAGCTCACCGGAGCAGGGCCACGCTGAAGCTTTCTTT. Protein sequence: CASSPEQGHAEAFF.